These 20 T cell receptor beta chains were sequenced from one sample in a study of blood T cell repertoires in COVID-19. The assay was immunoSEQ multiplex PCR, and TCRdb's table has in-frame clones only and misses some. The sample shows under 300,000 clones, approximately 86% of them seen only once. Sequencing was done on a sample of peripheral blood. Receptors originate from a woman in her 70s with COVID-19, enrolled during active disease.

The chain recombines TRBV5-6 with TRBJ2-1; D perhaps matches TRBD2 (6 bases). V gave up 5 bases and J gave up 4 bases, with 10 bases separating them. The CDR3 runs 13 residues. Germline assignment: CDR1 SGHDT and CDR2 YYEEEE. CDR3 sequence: CASSEGTYNEQFF. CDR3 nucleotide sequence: TGTGCCAGCAGTGAGGGGACTTACAATGAGCAGTTCTTC.

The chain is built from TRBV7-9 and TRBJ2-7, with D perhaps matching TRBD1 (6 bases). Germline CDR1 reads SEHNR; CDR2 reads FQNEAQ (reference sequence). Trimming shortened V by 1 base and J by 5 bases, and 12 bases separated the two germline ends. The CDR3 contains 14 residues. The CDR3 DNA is TGTGCCAGCAGCTTAGACAGGGAATACCACGAGCAGTACTTC. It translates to CASSLDREYHEQYF.

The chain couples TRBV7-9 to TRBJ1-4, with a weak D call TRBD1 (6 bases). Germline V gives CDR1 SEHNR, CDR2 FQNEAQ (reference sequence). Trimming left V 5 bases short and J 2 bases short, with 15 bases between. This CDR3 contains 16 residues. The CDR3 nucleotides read TGTGCCAGCAGCCCGGGCGGGGGCGCGACTAATGAAAAACTGTTTTTT. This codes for CASSPGGGATNEKLFF.

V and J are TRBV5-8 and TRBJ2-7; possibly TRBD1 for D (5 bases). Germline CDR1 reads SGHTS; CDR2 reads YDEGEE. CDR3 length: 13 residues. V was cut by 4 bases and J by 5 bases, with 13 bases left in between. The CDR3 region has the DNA TGTGCCAGCAGCCCGAGACCAGGGAACGAGCAGTACTTC. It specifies CASSPRPGNEQYF. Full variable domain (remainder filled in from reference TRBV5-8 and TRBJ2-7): EAGVTQSPTHLIKTRGQQATLRCSPISGHTSVYWYQQALGLGLQFLLWYDEGEERNRGNFPPRFSGRQFPNYSSELNVNALELEDSALYLCASSPRPGNEQYFGPGTRLTVT.

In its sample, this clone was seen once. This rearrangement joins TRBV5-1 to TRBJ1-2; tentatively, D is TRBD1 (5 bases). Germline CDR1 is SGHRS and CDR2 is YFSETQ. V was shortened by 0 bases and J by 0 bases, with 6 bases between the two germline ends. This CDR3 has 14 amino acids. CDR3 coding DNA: TGCGCCAGCAGCTTGGACAGGTCTAACTATGGCTACACCTTC. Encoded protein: CASSLDRSNYGYTF.

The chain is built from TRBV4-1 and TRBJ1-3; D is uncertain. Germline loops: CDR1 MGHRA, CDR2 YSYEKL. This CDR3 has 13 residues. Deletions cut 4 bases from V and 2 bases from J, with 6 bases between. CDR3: CASSPFAGNTIYF. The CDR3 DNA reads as TGCGCCAGCAGCCCCTTCGCTGGAAACACCATATATTTT.

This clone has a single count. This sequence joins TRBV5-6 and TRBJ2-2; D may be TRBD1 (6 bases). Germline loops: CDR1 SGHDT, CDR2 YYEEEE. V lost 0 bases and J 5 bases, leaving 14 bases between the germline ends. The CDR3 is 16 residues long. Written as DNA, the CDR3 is TGTGCCAGCAGCTTGGGACCGGGACAAAAGACCGGGGAGCTGTTTTTT. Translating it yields CASSLGPGQKTGELFF.

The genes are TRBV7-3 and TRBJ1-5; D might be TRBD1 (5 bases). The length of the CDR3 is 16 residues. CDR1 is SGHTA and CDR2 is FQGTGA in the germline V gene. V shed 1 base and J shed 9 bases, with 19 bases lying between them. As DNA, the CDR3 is TGTGCCAGCAGCTTAATAGGAACCCCGGAAGGGGCGCCCCAGCATTTT. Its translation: CASSLIGTPEGAPQHF.

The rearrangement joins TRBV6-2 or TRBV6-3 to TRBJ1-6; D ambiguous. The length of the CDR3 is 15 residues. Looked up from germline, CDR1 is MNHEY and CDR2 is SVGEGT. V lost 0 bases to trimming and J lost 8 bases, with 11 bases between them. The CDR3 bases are TGTGCCAGCAGTTACTCGAGCGGGTGGGATTCACCCCTCCACTTT. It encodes CASSYSSGWDSPLHF.

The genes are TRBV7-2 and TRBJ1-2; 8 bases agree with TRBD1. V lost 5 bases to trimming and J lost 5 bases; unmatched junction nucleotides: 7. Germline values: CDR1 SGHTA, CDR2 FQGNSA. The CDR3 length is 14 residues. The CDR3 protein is CASSDRQGRYGYTF. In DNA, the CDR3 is TGTGCCAGCAGCGATCGACAGGGGAGGTATGGCTACACCTTC.

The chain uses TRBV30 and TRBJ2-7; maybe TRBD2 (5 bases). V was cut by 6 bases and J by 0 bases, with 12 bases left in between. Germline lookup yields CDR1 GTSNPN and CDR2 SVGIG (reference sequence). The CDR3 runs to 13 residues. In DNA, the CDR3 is TGTGCCTGCTCGGGGTACCCCTCCTACGAGCAGTACTTC. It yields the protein CACSGYPSYEQYF.

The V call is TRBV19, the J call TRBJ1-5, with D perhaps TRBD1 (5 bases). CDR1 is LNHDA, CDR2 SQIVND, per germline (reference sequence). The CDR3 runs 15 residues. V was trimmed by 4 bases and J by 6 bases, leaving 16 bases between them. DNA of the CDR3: TGTGCCAGTAGTAGCGCATGGGGGGTAGGTCAGCCCCAGCATTTT. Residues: CASSSAWGVGQPQHF.

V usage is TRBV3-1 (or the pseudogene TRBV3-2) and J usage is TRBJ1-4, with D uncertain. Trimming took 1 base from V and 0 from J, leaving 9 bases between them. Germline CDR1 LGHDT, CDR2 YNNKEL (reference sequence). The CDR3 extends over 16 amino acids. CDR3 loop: CASSQGGIATNEKLFF. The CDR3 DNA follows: TGTGCCAGCAGCCAAGGAGGGATTGCAACTAATGAAAAACTGTTTTTT.

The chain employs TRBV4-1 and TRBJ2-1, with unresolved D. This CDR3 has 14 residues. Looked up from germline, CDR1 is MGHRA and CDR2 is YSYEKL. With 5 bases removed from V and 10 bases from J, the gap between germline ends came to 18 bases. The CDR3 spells CASSSRHPDREQFF. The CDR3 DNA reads TGCGCCAGCAGCTCCCGACATCCAGATAGGGAGCAGTTCTTC.

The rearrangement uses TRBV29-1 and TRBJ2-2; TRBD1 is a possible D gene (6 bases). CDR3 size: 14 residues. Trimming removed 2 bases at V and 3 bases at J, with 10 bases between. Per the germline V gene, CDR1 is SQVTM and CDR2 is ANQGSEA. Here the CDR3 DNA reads TGCAGCGTTGAATACAGGGCCTACACCGGGGAGCTGTTTTTT. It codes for CSVEYRAYTGELFF.

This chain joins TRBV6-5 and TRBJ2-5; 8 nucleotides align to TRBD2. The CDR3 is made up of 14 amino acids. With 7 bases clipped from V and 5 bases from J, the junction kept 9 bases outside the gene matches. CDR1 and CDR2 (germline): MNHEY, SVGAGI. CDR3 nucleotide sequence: TGTGCCAGCAAACCGGGGGGGGCAGGGGAGACCCAGTACTTC. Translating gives CASKPGGAGETQYF.

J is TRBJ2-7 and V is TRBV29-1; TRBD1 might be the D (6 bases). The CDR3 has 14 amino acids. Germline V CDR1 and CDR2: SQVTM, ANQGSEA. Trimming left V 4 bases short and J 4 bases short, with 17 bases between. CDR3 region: CSVGSRGYTYEQYF. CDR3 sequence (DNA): TGCAGCGTTGGTAGCAGGGGTTATACGTACGAGCAGTACTTC.

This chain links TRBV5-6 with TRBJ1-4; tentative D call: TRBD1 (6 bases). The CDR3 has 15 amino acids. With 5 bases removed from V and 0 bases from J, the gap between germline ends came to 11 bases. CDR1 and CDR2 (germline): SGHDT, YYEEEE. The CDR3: CASRGTTSTNEKLFF. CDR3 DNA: TGTGCCAGCAGAGGGACAACCTCAACTAATGAAAAACTGTTTTTT.

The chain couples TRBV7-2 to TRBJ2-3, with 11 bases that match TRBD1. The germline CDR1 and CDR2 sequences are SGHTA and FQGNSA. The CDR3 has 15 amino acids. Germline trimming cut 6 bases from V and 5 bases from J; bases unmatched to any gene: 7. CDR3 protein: CASSPGGQGVDTQYF. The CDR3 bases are TGTGCCAGCAGTCCTGGGGGACAGGGGGTAGATACGCAGTATTTT. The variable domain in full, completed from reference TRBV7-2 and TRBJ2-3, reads GAGVSQSPSNKVTEKGKDVELRCDPISGHTALYWYRQSLGQGLEFLIYFQGNSAPDKSGLPSDRFSAERTGGSVSTLTIQRTQQEDSAVYLCASSPGGQGVDTQYFGPGTRLTVL.

CDR3 in DNA: TGTGCCAGCAACCCTCGGGGGGGCTATGGCTACACCTTC. It encodes CASNPRGGYGYTF. The chain couples TRBV28 to TRBJ1-2; D might be TRBD1 (5 bases). The CDR3 has 13 amino acids. The germline V gene has CDR1 MDHEN and CDR2 SYDVKM. V lost 7 bases and J 4 bases, leaving 13 bases between the germline ends.